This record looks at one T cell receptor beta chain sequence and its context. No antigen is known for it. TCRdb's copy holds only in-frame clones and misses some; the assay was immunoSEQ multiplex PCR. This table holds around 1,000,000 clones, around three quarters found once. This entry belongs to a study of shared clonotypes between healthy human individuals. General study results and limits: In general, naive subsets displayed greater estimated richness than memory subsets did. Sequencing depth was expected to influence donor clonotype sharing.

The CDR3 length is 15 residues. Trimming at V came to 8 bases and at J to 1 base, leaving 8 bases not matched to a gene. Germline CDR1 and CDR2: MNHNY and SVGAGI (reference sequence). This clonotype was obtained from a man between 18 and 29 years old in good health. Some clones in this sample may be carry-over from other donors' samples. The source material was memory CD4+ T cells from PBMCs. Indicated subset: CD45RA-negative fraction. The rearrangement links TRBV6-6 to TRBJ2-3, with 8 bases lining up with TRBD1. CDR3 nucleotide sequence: TGTGCCAGCCTAGTAGGGACAGGTCGCACAGATACGCAGTATTTT. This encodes CASLVGTGRTDTQYF.